These T cell receptor beta chains were read from a single sample in a study of blood T cell repertoires in COVID-19. The method was immunoSEQ multiplex PCR; TCRdb's version includes in-frame clones alone and lacks a portion of them. The sample lists 200,000 to 250,000 clones; 88% were seen once. The specimen was PBMCs or T cells enriched from blood (not recorded which). These receptors all stem from a woman aged 25 to 39 who had recovered from COVID-19. CDR3s include the opening cysteine and the closing phenylalanine or tryptophan. The order of the fields is clone size, J gene, D gene, V gene, CDR3 protein, CDR3 DNA. D genes are given only for firm matches. Clone size, where shown, is once, few, many, or a class for clones that have expanded.

abundance: NA
j_gene: TRBJ1-5
d_gene: NA
v_gene: TRBV6-6
CDR3aa: CASSYRETNQPQHF
CDR3nt: TGTGCCAGCAGTTACAGGGAGACCAATCAGCCCCAGCATTTT

abundance: NA
j_gene: TRBJ2-3
d_gene: NA
v_gene: TRBV7-3
CDR3aa: CASSTRGGHSPDTQYF
CDR3nt: TGTGCCAGCAGCACAAGGGGGGGCCATTCGCCAGATACGCAGTATTTT

abundance: NA
j_gene: TRBJ2-3
d_gene: TRBD1
v_gene: TRBV27
CDR3aa: CASGAGTANTDTQYF
CDR3nt: TGTGCCAGCGGAGCCGGGACAGCGAACACAGATACGCAGTATTTT

abundance: NA
j_gene: TRBJ1-6
d_gene: TRBD1
v_gene: TRBV15
CDR3aa: CATSRGTGGNSPLHF
CDR3nt: TGTGCCACCAGCAGAGGGACAGGGGGTAATTCACCCCTCCACTTT

abundance: NA
j_gene: TRBJ1-2
d_gene: NA
v_gene: TRBV5-4
CDR3aa: CASSFPGNCGYTF
CDR3nt: TGTGCCAGCAGCTTCCCAGGGAATTGCGGCTACACCTTC

abundance: NA
j_gene: TRBJ1-5
d_gene: NA
v_gene: TRBV15
CDR3aa: CATSDTQVFNSNQPQHF
CDR3nt: TGTGCCACCAGCGACACGCAGGTTTTTAATAGCAATCAGCCCCAGCATTTT

abundance: NA
j_gene: TRBJ1-2
d_gene: NA
v_gene: TRBV10-3
CDR3aa: CAISEGGAPGYTF
CDR3nt: TGTGCCATCAGTGAGGGAGGGGCCCCTGGCTACACCTTC

abundance: NA
j_gene: TRBJ1-1
d_gene: NA
v_gene: TRBV3-1/TRBV3-2
CDR3aa: CASSQTPYTEAFF
CDR3nt: TGTGCCAGCAGCCAGACACCTTACACTGAAGCTTTCTTT

abundance: NA
j_gene: TRBJ1-6
d_gene: TRBD1
v_gene: TRBV3-1/TRBV3-2
CDR3aa: CASSQERATGRSPLHF
CDR3nt: TGTGCCAGCAGCCAAGAGCGGGCGACAGGGAGGTCACCCCTCCACTTT

abundance: NA
j_gene: TRBJ2-1
d_gene: TRBD2
v_gene: TRBV7-2
CDR3aa: CASSARGGGVYNEQFF
CDR3nt: TGTGCCAGCAGCGCACGCGGGGGAGGGGTCTACAATGAGCAGTTCTTC

abundance: NA
j_gene: TRBJ1-1
d_gene: TRBD1
v_gene: TRBV4-2
CDR3aa: CASSQVSTGTSPEAFF
CDR3nt: TGTGCCAGCAGCCAAGTTTCGACAGGGACATCGCCTGAAGCTTTCTTT

abundance: NA
j_gene: TRBJ1-2
d_gene: TRBD1
v_gene: TRBV11-2
CDR3aa: CASSQREGAIDGYTF
CDR3nt: TGTGCCAGCAGCCAAAGAGAGGGGGCCATCGATGGCTACACCTTC

abundance: once
j_gene: TRBJ1-2
d_gene: NA
v_gene: TRBV19
CDR3aa: CASSANSYGYTF
CDR3nt: TGTGCCAGTAGTGCCAACAGCTATGGCTACACCTTC

abundance: NA
j_gene: TRBJ2-7
d_gene: NA
v_gene: TRBV11-2
CDR3aa: CASGLTVGSYEQYF
CDR3nt: TGTGCCAGCGGACTCACAGTGGGATCCTACGAGCAGTACTTC

abundance: few
j_gene: TRBJ2-7
d_gene: TRBD1
v_gene: TRBV5-1
CDR3aa: CASRTGGVGEQYF
CDR3nt: TGCGCCAGCAGGACAGGGGGCGTTGGGGAGCAGTACTTC

abundance: NA
j_gene: TRBJ1-1
d_gene: NA
v_gene: TRBV5-8
CDR3aa: CASSLKGGWQTNTEAFF
CDR3nt: TGTGCCAGCAGCTTGAAAGGGGGTTGGCAGACGAACACTGAAGCTTTCTTT

abundance: NA
j_gene: TRBJ1-2
d_gene: TRBD1
v_gene: TRBV7-9
CDR3aa: CASTPGTGFYGYTF
CDR3nt: TGTGCCAGCACACCCGGGACAGGGTTCTATGGCTACACCTTC

abundance: NA
j_gene: TRBJ1-3
d_gene: NA
v_gene: TRBV2
CDR3aa: CASSEGRGNTIYF
CDR3nt: TGTGCCAGCAGTGAGGGGAGGGGAAACACCATATATTTT

abundance: NA
j_gene: TRBJ1-3
d_gene: NA
v_gene: TRBV7-9
CDR3aa: CASSLGRLTRNTIYF
CDR3nt: TGTGCCAGCAGCTTAGGTAGACTTACGAGAAACACCATATATTTT

abundance: NA
j_gene: TRBJ1-2
d_gene: TRBD1
v_gene: TRBV7-2
CDR3aa: CASSLNTGGFSYGYTF
CDR3nt: TGTGCCAGCAGCTTAAACACAGGGGGTTTTTCCTATGGCTACACCTTC

abundance: NA
j_gene: TRBJ2-1
d_gene: TRBD2
v_gene: TRBV12-5
CDR3aa: CASGLVRGTSGSNEQFF
CDR3nt: TGTGCTAGTGGTTTGGTACGGGGGACTAGCGGGTCCAATGAGCAGTTCTTC

abundance: NA
j_gene: TRBJ1-5
d_gene: TRBD1
v_gene: TRBV5-1
CDR3aa: CASSLAPGTGRSQPQHF
CDR3nt: TGCGCCAGCAGCTTGGCCCCCGGGACAGGGAGGAGCCAGCCCCAGCATTTT

abundance: NA
j_gene: TRBJ2-1
d_gene: NA
v_gene: TRBV19
CDR3aa: CASSSPGLPSNEQFF
CDR3nt: TGTGCCAGTAGTAGCCCGGGACTCCCTTCCAATGAGCAGTTCTTC

abundance: NA
j_gene: TRBJ1-1
d_gene: TRBD1
v_gene: TRBV11-1
CDR3aa: CASSLGTGTYDTEAFF
CDR3nt: TGTGCCAGCAGCTTGGGGACAGGGACTTATGACACTGAAGCTTTCTTT

abundance: NA
j_gene: TRBJ1-2
d_gene: NA
v_gene: TRBV21-1
CDR3aa: CASSLSDRGPIEVRGYTF
CDR3nt: TGTGCCAGCAGCCTCTCGGACAGGGGGCCCATCGAGGTGAGAGGCTACACCTTC

abundance: NA
j_gene: TRBJ2-1
d_gene: NA
v_gene: TRBV12-3/TRBV12-4
CDR3aa: CASSLYNEQFF
CDR3nt: TGTGCCAGCAGTCTCTACAATGAGCAGTTCTTC

abundance: NA
j_gene: TRBJ1-2
d_gene: NA
v_gene: TRBV9
CDR3aa: CASSVKENYGYTF
CDR3nt: TGTGCCAGCAGCGTAAAAGAGAACTATGGCTACACCTTC

abundance: few
j_gene: TRBJ1-2
d_gene: TRBD1
v_gene: TRBV27
CDR3aa: CASRKQGELGGYTF
CDR3nt: TGTGCCAGCAGAAAACAGGGGGAGCTTGGGGGCTACACCTTC

abundance: NA
j_gene: TRBJ2-1
d_gene: TRBD1
v_gene: TRBV4-1
CDR3aa: CASSPRGQGKDEQFF
CDR3nt: TGCGCCAGCAGCCCGCGGGGACAGGGCAAGGATGAGCAGTTCTTC

abundance: NA
j_gene: TRBJ1-2
d_gene: NA
v_gene: TRBV7-2
CDR3aa: CASSLARGPGVYGYTF
CDR3nt: TGTGCCAGCAGCTTAGCACGGGGTCCCGGAGTCTATGGCTACACCTTC

abundance: once
j_gene: TRBJ2-3
d_gene: NA
v_gene: TRBV11-2
CDR3aa: CASSFRGNTDTQYF
CDR3nt: TGTGCCAGCAGCTTTAGGGGTAACACAGATACGCAGTATTTT

abundance: NA
j_gene: TRBJ1-1
d_gene: NA
v_gene: TRBV11-2
CDR3aa: CASSLDFRGNTEAFF
CDR3nt: TGTGCCAGCAGCTTAGACTTCAGGGGGAACACTGAAGCTTTCTTT

abundance: NA
j_gene: TRBJ2-7
d_gene: TRBD1
v_gene: TRBV18
CDR3aa: CASSPPGQGMEEQYF
CDR3nt: TGTGCCAGCTCACCCCCGGGACAGGGGATGGAAGAGCAGTACTTC

abundance: NA
j_gene: TRBJ1-5
d_gene: NA
v_gene: TRBV19
CDR3aa: CASSLTGFSNQPQHF
CDR3nt: TGTGCCAGTAGCCTCACCGGGTTTAGCAATCAGCCCCAGCATTTT

abundance: NA
j_gene: TRBJ1-2
d_gene: TRBD1
v_gene: TRBV11-2
CDR3aa: CASSLDGTGDYGYTF
CDR3nt: TGTGCCAGCAGCTTAGATGGGACAGGGGACTATGGCTACACCTTC

abundance: NA
j_gene: TRBJ2-7
d_gene: NA
v_gene: TRBV7-6
CDR3aa: CASSLAPRDFYEQYF
CDR3nt: TGTGCCAGCAGCTTAGCTCCGAGGGATTTCTACGAGCAGTACTTC

abundance: NA
j_gene: TRBJ1-5
d_gene: NA
v_gene: TRBV7-6
CDR3aa: CASSLGAGLSTQHF
CDR3nt: TGTGCCAGCAGCTTAGGGGCAGGGCTATCAACCCAGCATTTT

abundance: NA
j_gene: TRBJ2-6
d_gene: TRBD1
v_gene: TRBV3-1/TRBV3-2
CDR3aa: CASSPGTGASGANVLTF
CDR3nt: TGTGCCAGCAGCCCGGGGACAGGGGCCTCTGGGGCCAACGTCCTGACTTTC

abundance: few
j_gene: TRBJ1-2
d_gene: TRBD1
v_gene: TRBV7-9
CDR3aa: CASSFTPGGLGYGYTF
CDR3nt: TGTGCCAGCAGCTTTACCCCAGGGGGCCTTGGCTATGGCTACACCTTC

abundance: few
j_gene: TRBJ2-7
d_gene: TRBD1
v_gene: TRBV5-1
CDR3aa: CASRRTTGPAYEQYF
CDR3nt: TGCGCCAGCCGAAGAACGACAGGGCCCGCGTACGAGCAGTACTTC

abundance: NA
j_gene: TRBJ1-2
d_gene: NA
v_gene: TRBV6-5
CDR3aa: CASSLGLYGYTF
CDR3nt: TGTGCCAGTTCTTTGGGGCTTTATGGCTACACCTTC

abundance: NA
j_gene: TRBJ2-7
d_gene: TRBD1
v_gene: TRBV9
CDR3aa: CASSPGTGLYEQYF
CDR3nt: TGTGCCAGCAGCCCAGGGACAGGGCTCTACGAGCAGTACTTC

abundance: NA
j_gene: TRBJ1-1
d_gene: TRBD1
v_gene: TRBV19
CDR3aa: CASSIRDRDTEAFF
CDR3nt: TGTGCCAGTAGTATTCGGGACAGGGACACTGAAGCTTTCTTT

abundance: few
j_gene: TRBJ1-3
d_gene: NA
v_gene: TRBV4-3
CDR3aa: CASSQDSRGDGNTIYF
CDR3nt: TGCGCCAGCAGCCAAGATAGCAGGGGAGACGGAAACACCATATATTTT

abundance: NA
j_gene: TRBJ2-2
d_gene: NA
v_gene: TRBV1
CDR3aa: CTSSQDSPGLGETGELFF
CDR3nt: TGCACCAGCAGCCAAGATTCACCGGGACTAGGGGAGACCGGGGAGCTGTTTTTT

abundance: NA
j_gene: TRBJ2-3
d_gene: NA
v_gene: TRBV7-2
CDR3aa: CASSLRGIDTQYF
CDR3nt: TGTGCCAGCAGCTTGAGGGGGATAGATACGCAGTATTTT

abundance: once
j_gene: TRBJ1-2
d_gene: TRBD1
v_gene: TRBV4-3
CDR3aa: CASSQEATWAGGYGYTF
CDR3nt: TGCGCCAGCAGCCAAGAGGCCACCTGGGCAGGGGGCTATGGCTACACCTTC

abundance: NA
j_gene: TRBJ1-6
d_gene: NA
v_gene: TRBV20-1
CDR3aa: CSASRQPVGNSPLHF
CDR3nt: TGCAGTGCTAGTAGACAGCCCGTTGGTAATTCACCCCTCCACTTT

abundance: once
j_gene: TRBJ2-7
d_gene: NA
v_gene: TRBV4-1
CDR3aa: CASSHRPMRYEQYF
CDR3nt: TGCGCCAGCAGCCACCGACCGATGAGGTACGAGCAGTACTTC

abundance: NA
j_gene: TRBJ1-1
d_gene: NA
v_gene: TRBV5-1
CDR3aa: CASSLAWADEAFF
CDR3nt: TGCGCCAGCAGCTTGGCCTGGGCAGATGAAGCTTTCTTT

abundance: NA
j_gene: TRBJ2-2
d_gene: TRBD1
v_gene: TRBV11-1
CDR3aa: CASNPGTGTTGELFF
CDR3nt: TGTGCCAGCAACCCCGGGACAGGCACGACCGGGGAGCTGTTTTTT

abundance: few
j_gene: TRBJ2-2
d_gene: NA
v_gene: TRBV7-9
CDR3aa: CASSTRTSATGELFF
CDR3nt: TGTGCCAGCAGCACCCGGACATCCGCCACCGGGGAGCTGTTTTTT

abundance: NA
j_gene: TRBJ1-6
d_gene: TRBD1
v_gene: TRBV13
CDR3aa: CASSLAPTLGDRGNSPLHF
CDR3nt: TGTGCCAGCAGCTTAGCCCCCACCTTGGGAGACAGGGGGAATTCACCCCTCCACTTT

abundance: NA
j_gene: TRBJ1-2
d_gene: NA
v_gene: TRBV27
CDR3aa: CASSFGGSYGYTF
CDR3nt: TGTGCCAGCAGTTTCGGCGGCTCCTATGGCTACACCTTC

abundance: NA
j_gene: TRBJ1-2
d_gene: TRBD1
v_gene: TRBV6-6
CDR3aa: CASRFGQGAYGYTF
CDR3nt: TGTGCCAGCAGATTTGGACAGGGGGCCTATGGCTACACCTTC